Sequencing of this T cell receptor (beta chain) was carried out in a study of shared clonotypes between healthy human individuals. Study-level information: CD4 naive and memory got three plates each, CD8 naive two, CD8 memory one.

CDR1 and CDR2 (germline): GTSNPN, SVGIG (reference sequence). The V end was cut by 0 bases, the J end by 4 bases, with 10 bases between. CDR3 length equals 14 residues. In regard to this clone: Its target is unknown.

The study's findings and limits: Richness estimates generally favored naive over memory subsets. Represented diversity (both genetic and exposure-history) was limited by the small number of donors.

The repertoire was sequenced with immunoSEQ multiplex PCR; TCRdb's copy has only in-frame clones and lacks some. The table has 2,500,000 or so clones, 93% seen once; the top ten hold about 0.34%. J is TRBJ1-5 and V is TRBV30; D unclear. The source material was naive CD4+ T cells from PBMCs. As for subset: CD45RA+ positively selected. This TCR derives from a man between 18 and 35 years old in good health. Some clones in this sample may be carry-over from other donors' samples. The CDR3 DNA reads TGTGCCTGGAGTGTGTGGGAGGTAAATCAGCCCCAGCATTTT. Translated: CAWSVWEVNQPQHF.